The following is a T cell receptor beta chain sequence with its context. Its target is unknown. Profiled with immunoSEQ multiplex PCR; TCRdb holds only in-frame clones, not every one. The table records some 20,000 clones, approximately 81% of them present only once. The data were taken from a study of T cell responses to AZD1222 COVID-19 vaccine. Study conclusions and caveats: Only 5 or 6 people who got AZD1222 tested seropositive at baseline. Donors skewed white British and female; clonal diversity was possibly underestimated.

The V gene's germline CDR1 is MNHNS and CDR2 SASEGT. The V end was cut by 2 bases, the J end by 2 bases, with 13 bases between. This CDR3 spans 15 amino acids. The sequencing here drew on peripheral blood, taken 28 days after the second AZD1222 dose. V gene TRBV6-1 combines with J gene TRBJ2-7; D unclear. This clonotype originated in an adult who received the AZD1222 COVID-19 vaccine. This CDR3 reads CASSEPLTLTYEQYF. For the CDR3, the DNA is TGTGCCAGCAGTGAACCCTTGACACTAACCTACGAGCAGTACTTC.